This entry describes one T cell receptor beta chain. V was clipped by 4 bases and J by 0 bases; unmatched bases: 4. CDR3 length: 16 residues. The V gene's germline CDR1 is SGHDT and CDR2 YYEEEE. This record comes from a study of blood T cell repertoires in COVID-19. About the research overall: The study drew acute and convalescent COVID-19 samples from the United States, Italy and Spain. T cells, B-cell-depleted T cells, or PBMCs provided the cDNA or gDNA that served as material.

Source study methods: From reference gene primer amplification, estimates of nucleated cell counts were derived. Produced via immunoSEQ multiplex PCR; TCRdb's table is partial and in-frame only. That table gives V, J and clone size, and the DNA gave D and trimming. The sample holds over 95,000 clones, around 90% seen once. This chain connects TRBV5-6 to TRBJ2-1; TRBD1 matches at 10 bases. What was sequenced was peripheral blood. This receptor was identified in a woman between 50 and 59 years old with acute or convalescent COVID-19. In DNA, the CDR3 is TGTGCCAGCAGCGTGGACAGGGGGTTCTCCTACAATGAGCAGTTCTTC. As protein: CASSVDRGFSYNEQFF. Together with reference TRBV5-6 and TRBJ2-1, the CDR3 gives the full variable domain: DAGVTQSPTHLIKTRGQQVTLRCSPKSGHDTVSWYQQALGQGPQFIFQYYEEEERQRGNFPDRFSGHQFPNYSSELNVNALLLGDSALYLCASSVDRGFSYNEQFFGPGTRLTVL.